This T cell receptor (beta chain) was sequenced in a study of blood T cell repertoires in COVID-19. Turning to the study itself: T cells, B-cell-depleted T cells, or PBMCs provided the cDNA or gDNA that served as material.

Germline CDR1 reads MNHNS; CDR2 reads SASEGT. This CDR3 is built from 13 residues. V was pared by 5 bases and J by 0 bases, with 5 bases between. Some clones are missing from TCRdb's copy, which holds only in-frame ones; the method was immunoSEQ multiplex PCR. The sample lists tens of thousands of clones, roughly 88% occurring once. The chain couples TRBV6-1 to TRBJ1-3; TRBD1 might be the D (5 bases). This receptor was obtained from a man older than 75 with active or convalescent COVID-19. Sequencing was carried out using peripheral blood. CDR3 in amino acids: CASSQGSGNTIYF. The CDR3 DNA follows: TGTGCCAGCAGTCAGGGCTCTGGAAACACCATATATTTT.